This record covers a single T cell receptor (beta chain). TCRdb reprocessed the RT-PCR reads with MiXCR, giving one entry per CDR3 protein. This repertoire shows roughly 940,000 distinct CDR3 sequences, roughly 18% found once; its top ten account for 5% to 6.5%. This record comes from a study of patients and donors after allogeneic stem cell transplantation. The CDR3 sequence is 17 residues long. Trimming stripped 3 bases from V and 4 bases from J, with 18 bases between. V is TRBV12-3 or TRBV12-4 and J is TRBJ2-2; D is perhaps TRBD2 (5 bases). Sequencing used blood, either unsorted or a sorted T cell fraction (not recorded which). The TCR originated in a human donor who was either an allogeneic HSCT recipient or a stem cell or donor lymphocyte infusion donor (not recorded which). It is not recorded whose cells these are; they may come from a transplant donor. The CDR3 nucleotides read TGTGCCAGCAGTTTCTCTCCCGGCTCTCGGGGCACCGGGGAGCTGTTTTTT. Amino acid sequence: CASSFSPGSRGTGELFF.